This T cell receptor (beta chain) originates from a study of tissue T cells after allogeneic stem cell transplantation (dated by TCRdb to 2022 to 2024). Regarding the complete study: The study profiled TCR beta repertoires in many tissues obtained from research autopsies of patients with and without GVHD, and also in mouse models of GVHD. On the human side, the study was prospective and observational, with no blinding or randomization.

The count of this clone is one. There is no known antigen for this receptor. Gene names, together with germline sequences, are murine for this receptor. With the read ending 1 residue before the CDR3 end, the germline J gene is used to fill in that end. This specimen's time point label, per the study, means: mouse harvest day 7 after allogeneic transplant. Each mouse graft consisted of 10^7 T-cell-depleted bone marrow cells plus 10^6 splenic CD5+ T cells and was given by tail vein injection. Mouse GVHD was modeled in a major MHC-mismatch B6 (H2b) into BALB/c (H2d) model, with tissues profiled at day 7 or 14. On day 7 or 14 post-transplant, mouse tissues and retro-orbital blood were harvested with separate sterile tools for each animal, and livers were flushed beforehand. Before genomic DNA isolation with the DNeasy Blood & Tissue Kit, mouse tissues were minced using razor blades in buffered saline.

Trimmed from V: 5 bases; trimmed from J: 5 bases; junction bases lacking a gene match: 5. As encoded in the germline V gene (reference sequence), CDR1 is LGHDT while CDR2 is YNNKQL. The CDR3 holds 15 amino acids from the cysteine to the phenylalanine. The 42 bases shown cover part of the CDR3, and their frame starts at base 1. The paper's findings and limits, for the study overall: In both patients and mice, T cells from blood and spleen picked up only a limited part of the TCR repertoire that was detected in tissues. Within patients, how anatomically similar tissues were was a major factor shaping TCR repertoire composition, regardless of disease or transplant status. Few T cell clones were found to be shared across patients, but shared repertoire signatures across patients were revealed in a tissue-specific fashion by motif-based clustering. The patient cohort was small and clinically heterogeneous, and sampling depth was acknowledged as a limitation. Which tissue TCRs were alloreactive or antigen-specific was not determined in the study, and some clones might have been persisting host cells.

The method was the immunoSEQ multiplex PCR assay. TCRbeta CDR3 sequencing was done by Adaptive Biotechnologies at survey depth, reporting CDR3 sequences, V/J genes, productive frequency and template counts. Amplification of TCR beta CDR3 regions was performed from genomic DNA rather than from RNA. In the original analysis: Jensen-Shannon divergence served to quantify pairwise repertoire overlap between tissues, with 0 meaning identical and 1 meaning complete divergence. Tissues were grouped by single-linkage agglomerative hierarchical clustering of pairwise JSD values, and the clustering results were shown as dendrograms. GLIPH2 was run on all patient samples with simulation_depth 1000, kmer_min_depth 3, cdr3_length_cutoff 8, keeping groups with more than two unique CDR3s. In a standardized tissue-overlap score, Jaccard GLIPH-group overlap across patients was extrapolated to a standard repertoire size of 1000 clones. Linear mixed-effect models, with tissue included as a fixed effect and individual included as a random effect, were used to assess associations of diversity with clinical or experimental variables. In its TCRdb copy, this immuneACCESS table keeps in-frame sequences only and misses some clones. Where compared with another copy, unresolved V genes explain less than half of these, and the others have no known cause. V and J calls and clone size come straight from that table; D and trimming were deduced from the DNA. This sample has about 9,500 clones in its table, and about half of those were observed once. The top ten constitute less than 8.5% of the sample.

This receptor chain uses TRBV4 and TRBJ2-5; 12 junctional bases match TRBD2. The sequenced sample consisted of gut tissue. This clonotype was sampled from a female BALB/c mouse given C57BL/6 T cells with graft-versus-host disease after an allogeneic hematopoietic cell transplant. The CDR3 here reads CASSPDWGGGDTQYF. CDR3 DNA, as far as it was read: TGTGCCAGCAGCCCGGACTGGGGGGGTGGAGACACCCAGTAC.